The 18 T cell receptor beta chains below were found in one sample sequenced in a study of neurological immune-mediated disorders. Time point meaning: technical triplicate 2. TCRdb re-derived calls from the 5' RACE reads in MiXCR, one entry per CDR3 protein. Found here are more than 30,000 distinct CDR3 sequences, 13% of them singletons; the top ten hold more than 5%. The sample consisted of CD4+ T cells from blood. The source of these receptors is a female donor with HTLV-1-associated myelopathy (HAM/TSP).

The sample holds many counts of this clonotype. V gene TRBV20-1 combines with J gene TRBJ2-7, with TRBD2 matching over 10 bases. CDR3 size: 13 residues. Looked up from germline, CDR1 is DFQATT and CDR2 is SNEGSKA (reference sequence). Trimming removed 5 bases from V and 6 bases from J; junction bases left unmatched: 7. CDR3 residues: CSAGAGGPSEQYF. The CDR3 DNA reads as TGCAGTGCTGGAGCGGGAGGGCCGAGCGAGCAGTACTTC.

This clonotype showed up many times. The V call is TRBV4-1, the J call TRBJ1-2; D gene unclear. Germline CDR1 and CDR2: MGHRA and YSYEKL. With 3 bases removed from V and 3 bases from J, the gap between germline ends came to 8 bases. The CDR3 spans 13 residues. This CDR3 reads CASSHGKYYGYTF. DNA of the CDR3: TGCGCCAGCAGCCACGGAAAATACTATGGCTACACCTTC.

This clonotype was seen ten or more times. The chain recombines TRBV11-2 with TRBJ2-1; 14 positions match TRBD2. The length of the CDR3 is 20 residues. The V gene end was trimmed by 3 bases and the J gene end by 0 bases; junction bases not matched to a gene: 10. Germline V gives CDR1 SGHAT, CDR2 FQNNGV. CDR3 DNA: TGTGCCAGCAGCTTCCCTACCGGGACTAGCGGGGGAAGCTCCTACAATGAGCAGTTCTTC. Its protein is CASSFPTGTSGGSSYNEQFF. The variable domain in full, with the rest retrieved from reference TRBV11-2 and TRBJ2-1, is EAGVAQSPRYKIIEKRQSVAFWCNPISGHATLYWYQQILGQGPKLLIQFQNNGVVDDSQLPKDRFSAERLKGVDSTLKIQPAKLEDSAVYLCASSFPTGTSGGSSYNEQFFGPGTRLTVL.

This clonotype is deemed medium-sized. This rearrangement joins TRBV9 to TRBJ2-2; 7 bases are a match to TRBD2. V lost 2 bases, J lost 5 bases, and 9 bases stayed unmatched. From germline, CDR1 is SGDLS and CDR2 YYNGEE. This CDR3 has 16 residues. DNA of the CDR3: TGTGCCAGCAGCGTGACCGCTACGCGGGAGACCGGGGAGCTGTTTTTT. This translates into CASSVTATRETGELFF.

This clonotype was seen at least ten times. V gene TRBV5-1 combines with J gene TRBJ2-1; no clear D gene. Deletions cut 0 bases from V and 10 bases from J, with 5 bases between. The CDR3 spans 11 residues. The germline CDR1 and CDR2 sequences are SGHRS and YFSETQ. CDR3 nucleotide sequence: TGCGCCAGCAGCTTGGAAAGCGAGCAGTTCTTC. This sequence encodes CASSLESEQFF.

There are many counts of this clonotype. The chain links TRBV6-1 to TRBJ2-1; D is unclear. CDR3 length equals 13 residues. V was pared by 8 bases and J by 5 bases, with 13 bases between. Germline V lookup: CDR1 MNHNS, CDR2 SASEGT. CDR3 amino acids: CASQQARNNEQFF. The CDR3 DNA follows: TGTGCCAGCCAGCAAGCAAGAAACAATGAGCAGTTCTTC.

Ten or more counts support this clonotype. The chain uses TRBV7-2 and TRBJ2-7; D unclear. CDR1 is SGHTA and CDR2 is FQGNSA in the germline V gene. V was pared by 2 bases and J by 1 base, with 12 bases between. The CDR3 has 15 amino acids. Here the CDR3 reads CASSLSAAPSYEQYF. CDR3 nucleotide sequence: TGTGCCAGCAGCTTAAGCGCTGCCCCGTCCTACGAGCAGTACTTC.

The rearrangement uses TRBV20-1 and TRBJ2-5; 12 bases are a match to TRBD2. The junction had 10 bases not matched to a gene; V was cut back by 6 bases and J by 11 bases. Germline CDR1 and CDR2: DFQATT and SNEGSKA (reference sequence). The CDR3 is 13 residues long. The CDR3 loop is CSAVPGLAGGQYF. CDR3 DNA: TGCAGTGCCGTCCCGGGGCTAGCGGGGGGGCAGTACTTC.

The CDR3, as DNA: TGTGCCAGCAGCTTGTGTGCCGGGGGCTTGGACACTGAAGCTTTCTTT. It translates to CASSLCAGGLDTEAFF. The V gene is TRBV5-5, the J gene TRBJ1-1; D is possibly TRBD1 (6 bases). The CDR3 spans 16 residues. V lost 1 base and J lost 3, with 16 bases in between. From germline, CDR1 is SGHKS and CDR2 YYEKEE (reference sequence).

This clonotype was seen repeatedly, ten times or more. Germline is not matched at one junction end, which may reflect a read error. The V and J genes are TRBV6-1 and TRBJ1-2, with D unclear. CDR3 size: 10 residues. Per germline, CDR1 MNHNS and CDR2 SASEGT. CDR3 nucleotide sequence: TGTGCCAGCAGGGAAGATGGCTACACCTTC. Translating it yields CASREDGYTF.

This clonotype was found many times. V usage is TRBV7-8 and J usage is TRBJ2-7; 10 nucleotides align to TRBD1. Germline V gene lookup returns CDR1 SGHVS and CDR2 FQNEAQ. The length of the CDR3 is 19 residues. V lost 5 bases, J lost 5 bases, and 21 bases stayed unmatched. The CDR3 sequence is CASSQTLGQGRPPGDEQYF. In nucleotides, the CDR3 is TGTGCCAGCAGCCAAACCCTGGGACAGGGGCGTCCTCCCGGGGACGAGCAGTACTTC.

This clonotype was found many times. The rearrangement links TRBV20-1 to TRBJ2-1; D ambiguous. This CDR3 has 16 amino acids. Looked up from germline, CDR1 is DFQATT and CDR2 is SNEGSKA (reference sequence). Trimming took 4 bases from V and 4 from J, leaving 20 bases between them. The CDR3 DNA reads TGCAGTGCTATTGTACGCAGTACCCTTTCTTACAATGAGCAGTTCTTC. Residues: CSAIVRSTLSYNEQFF.

This clonotype has only a few counts. V gene TRBV12-3 or TRBV12-4 combines with J gene TRBJ2-1; D unclear. V gave up 0 bases and J gave up 8 bases, with 5 bases separating them. The length of the CDR3 is 12 residues. CDR3 in amino acids: CASSLAADEQFF. The DNA of the CDR3 is TGTGCCAGCAGTTTAGCCGCGGATGAGCAGTTCTTC.

Ten or more counts support this clonotype. The chain carries TRBV5-1 and TRBJ1-2; 7 bases are shared with TRBD1. V trimming: 4 bases; J trimming: 0 bases; junction bases outside the gene matches: 6. Germline-derived CDR1 and CDR2 are SGHRS and YFSETQ. This CDR3 is 15 amino acids long. CDR3 residues: CASSKGATANYGYTF. Here the CDR3 DNA reads TGCGCCAGCAGCAAGGGGGCGACAGCTAACTATGGCTACACCTTC.

Many counts were recorded for this clonotype. The chain joins TRBV7-2 to TRBJ2-5; perhaps TRBD2 as D (6 bases). The length of the CDR3 is 14 residues. The V and J ends lost 4 bases and 1 base respectively, with 10 bases between them. The germline CDR1 and CDR2 sequences are SGHTA and FQGNSA. In DNA, the CDR3 is TGTGCCAGCAGCTCGTATAGCGGCCAAGAGACCCAGTACTTC. Protein: CASSSYSGQETQYF.

This clonotype showed up many times. The chain uses TRBV12-3 or TRBV12-4 and TRBJ2-3; D not resolved. V lost 3 bases to trimming and J lost 2 bases, with 9 bases between them. This CDR3 is built from 14 residues. The CDR3 reads CASSFDSNTDTQYF. CDR3 DNA sequence: TGTGCCAGCAGTTTTGATAGTAACACAGATACGCAGTATTTT.

This clonotype was observed at least ten times. This chain uses TRBV2 with TRBJ2-5; D ambiguous. V was pared by 6 bases and J by 5 bases, with 10 bases between. Germline V gene sequence: CDR1 SNHLY, CDR2 FYNNEI. This CDR3 contains 12 residues. The CDR3 nucleotides read TGTGCCAGCAGCACCGGGTCTGAGACCCAGTACTTC. It codes for CASSTGSETQYF. Together with reference TRBV2 and TRBJ2-5, the CDR3 gives the full variable domain: EPEVTQTPSHQVTQMGQEVILRCVPISNHLYFYWYRQILGQKVEFLVSFYNNEISEKSEIFDDQFSVERPDGSNFTLKIRSTKLEDSAMYFCASSTGSETQYFGPGTRLLVL.

The rearrangement uses TRBV4-2 and TRBJ2-1; D is unclear. The CDR3 sequence is 11 residues long. Trimming pared 0 bases from V and 10 bases from J, leaving 4 bases between. Germline V gene lookup returns CDR1 LGHNA and CDR2 YNFKEQ. CDR3 DNA sequence: TGTGCCAGCAGCCAAGATGTGGAGCAGTTCTTC. Translation: CASSQDVEQFF.